This entry describes one TCR beta chain. Then a second PCR, running roughly 6 to 12 cycles, was carried out with a sample-barcoded 5' primer and a J-beta primer mix. TCRdb passed the 5' RACE reads through MiXCR, listing each CDR3 protein once. Among roughly 2 million distinct CDR3 sequences listed, about 50% were seen once. The data belong to a study of blood T cells in healthy people across ages. Caucasian individuals from Russia who were healthy and aged 6 to 90 acted as donors. Germline values: CDR1 SGHTA, CDR2 FQGNSA. This CDR3 region has 16 residues. Trimming cost V 0 bases and J 2 bases; bases outside gene matches: 4.

The J gene is TRBJ2-3, the V gene TRBV7-2; 8 nucleotides agree with TRBD2. This clonotype was sampled from a woman between 35 and 50 years old in good health. Material for sequencing was blood. CDR3 protein: CASSLAGRGATDTQYF. CDR3 coding DNA: TGTGCCAGCAGCTTAGCGGGGCGGGGGGCCACAGATACGCAGTATTTT.